This TCR beta chain was documented in a study of cytomegalovirus exposure and HLA in healthy donors (dated 2017 in TCRdb). At the level of the whole study: In an earlier analysis of 587 of the donors, 250 to 300 Gb of sequence data and 95 million to 130 million unique TCR beta sequences from about 179 million T cells were reported. In the later analysis, no new phenotypic data were used to find candidate immune exposures; instead, reliance was placed on TCR beta sequences and their occurrence across donors. The T cell repertoires of around 730 subjects were profiled by immunosequencing and related to cytomegalovirus serostatus. Every repertoire in the discovery cohort had been generated on one and the same sequencing platform. To decide whether each TCR beta V gene segment behaved as functional or pseudogenic, an earlier analysis of over 500 of the donors relied on high-throughput TCR beta sequencing. To study patterns of TCR occurrence, a later analysis re-analyzed previously published TCR beta repertoires from under 750 donors and added high-resolution HLA genotyping. In a later genetic analysis, genome-wide SNP genotypes for about 60% of the 666 donors were used, and that subset was treated as a discovery cohort. Donor age, sex, ethnicity and CMV serostatus were collected together with the repertoire data. Approximately 330 gigabases of sequencing data and 91 million or so unique TCR sequences made up an early release that covered 640 HLA-typed donors. The genetic ancestry cluster associated with self-reported Caucasian donors included 65% to 90% of the roughly 360 genotyped donors. The study aimed to test whether cataloging public T cell receptors could reveal signatures of past pathogen exposure. Among 300 to 450 genotyped donors of the cohort, an average of approximately 240,000 unique TCR beta nucleotide sequences were sequenced per donor, roughly 18% of them non-productive. Besides the first cohort of approximately 670 subjects, a separate validation cohort made up of 120 different subjects was used. Because of strong linkage in the cohort, five DR-DQ haplotypes were treated as single units for association and clustering. HLA typing covered class I and class II loci at four-digit resolution. Typing coverage differed by locus: A, B, C, DRB1 and DQB1 were typed in roughly 629-640 donors, DQA1 in roughly 500, DPA1 in nearly 610, and DPB1 in just under 480. To predict cytomegalovirus infection status, the study brought together high-throughput TCR immunosequencing, statistical association of individual TCRs with disease status, and machine learning. The investigation overall reported the following: Because HLA typing was unavailable for some donors at each locus, only the typed subset was used in association tests. Presence/absence analyses assumed roughly uniform sequencing depth across donors, an assumption that may not hold. Assigning TCR associations to individual alleles was difficult when HLA alleles, especially DR and DQ, strongly co-occurred. A later genetic analysis reported fewer N-insertions in productive TCRs among donors in an Asian-associated ancestry cluster than the approximately 670-donor mean. In a later analysis, most CMV-associated TCR beta chains were found to appear HLA-restricted, with HLA associations seemingly driven largely by CMV exposure. In a later genetic analysis, a missense DCLRE1C variant was associated with V-gene and J-gene trimming of TCR beta chains, and the association was replicated in an independent cohort. In this cohort, only TCR beta chains were sequenced, and detectable features were limited by the absence of alpha or paired-chain data. Linkage disequilibrium might explain the correlated functional status among segregating V segments, but an unknown experimental factor could not be ruled out. A later analysis found that TCR association rates varied across HLA loci, with DRB1 alleles showing the most associated TCRs and HLA-C alleles the fewest. A later analysis found that HLA-associated TCR beta chains were more clonally expanded and had lower generation probabilities than equally common non-associated chains. In vitro tests confirmed that three of the cytomegalovirus-associated TCR beta chains recognize cytomegalovirus antigens. The authors suggested that the approach could potentially be generalized to other disease states and immunological phenotypes. At a false discovery rate of 0.05, a later analysis linked about 16,000 TCR beta sequences to specific HLA alleles. Across donors, most TCR sequences were observed very rarely, whereas some public TCRs were present in many individuals. A cluster of highly shared sequence variants was judged likely to be a technical artifact of the sequencing pipeline. The 87-base-pair reads could not distinguish some IMGT-functional V segments, including TRBV6-2 and TRBV6-3, so those segments were excluded. A further reported finding was that TCR beta sequences accurately predicted the HLA-A and HLA-B alleles for most subjects in the first cohort. According to a later analysis, parvovirus B19, influenza, CMV and Epstein-Barr virus appeared linked to several top co-occurrence clusters. Because counts were too low, about 15 rarely observed V segments, including chromosome 9 orphons, were left out of the earlier analysis of about 620 of the donors. The study listed 164 TCR beta chains as associated with cytomegalovirus. Immune exposure information for the cohort was limited to CMV serostatus. In an earlier analysis of 587 of the donors, most TCR beta V segments appeared in productive rearrangements about 90% or about 30% of the time, broadly matching IMGT annotations. The classifier was reported to diagnose cytomegalovirus status with high specificity and sensitivity in both the original cohort and the validation cohort.

The protocol used for the library was the immunoSEQ multiplex PCR assay. A mixture of 60 forward primers for TCR Vbeta segments and 13 reverse primers for TCR Jbeta segments was used in the multiplex PCR. Amplification of the CDR3 region of rearranged TCR beta genes was performed with a multiplex PCR assay on genomic DNA. The Illumina HiSeq System was used to sequence the amplified TCR beta libraries as 87-base-pair reads. As for how the authors treated the data: In a later analysis, 70 million to 95 million unique TCR beta chains were counted across the approximately 640 repertoires, and around 10 million of these chains were shared by at least two donors. A nearest-neighbor algorithm error-corrected the raw reads and collapsed the reads into unique sequences, merging closely related sequences to remove PCR and sequencing errors. CDR3 sequences were aligned to IMGT reference sequences to assign V, D and J gene segments. For a sequence to be retained, at least a six-nucleotide match to both a V gene segment and a J gene segment was required. Rearrangements were called productive when the CDR3 lacked stop codons and stayed in frame with V and J; all others were non-productive. Following IMGT convention, CDR3 was defined as the stretch from the second conserved V-encoded cysteine to the conserved J-encoded phenylalanine. In an earlier analysis of 550 to 650 of the donors, sequences lacking an unambiguous match to a single V gene segment were excluded. An earlier analysis of 587 of the donors called V segments functional above 56.7% productive rearrangements and segregating when the between-donor standard deviation exceeded 5%. A statistical classification framework was built to diagnose cytomegalovirus status from the catalog of TCR beta chain sequences. A later analysis assigned V and J genes by comparing TCR nucleotide sequences with IMGT/GENE-DB human TR gene sequences. A later analysis assigned CDR3 sequences and most-parsimonious VDJ recombination scenarios with the TCRdist pipeline. In a later analysis, each TCR beta chain was defined by its CDR3 amino acid sequence together with its V-gene family, and reads lacking a unique V-gene family were excluded. In a later analysis, 500 to 700 highly shared, low-generation-probability nucleotide sequences were removed to address suspected cross-contamination and a sequencing artifact. In a later analysis, a clonal expansion index was calculated for each public chain from normalized within-repertoire ranks of inferred template counts. A later analysis computed generation probabilities with a VDJ recombination model fitted to out-of-frame rearrangements, and checked the results against IGoR. A later analysis scored TCR-TCR, TCR-HLA and TCR-CMV co-occurrence with hypergeometric tests, applying a repertoire-size bias correction to TCR pairs. In a later analysis, false discovery rates were estimated by permuting HLA or CMV assignments 20 times. A later analysis grouped co-occurring TCRs with DBSCAN, adding TCRdist sequence similarity when clustering within HLA-allele-positive subsets. For co-occurrence clustering, repertoires with fewer than 30,000 or more than 120,000 public chains were excluded, along with a handful of repertoires with anomalous nucleotide sharing. TCRdb limited this immuneACCESS table to in-frame rearrangements with V and J called. A share of clones is missing; checked studies link under half to unresolved V genes, and the rest is unexplained. V and J calls and clone size are copied from that table; D and trimming were computed from the DNA. The sample table records around 58,000 clones; 77% of these occur just once. The top ten clonotypes cover approximately 2.4% of the sample.

As for this clone: The target of this receptor is not known. One base away there is no much larger clone; base qualities are not given.

Compared with germline, V lacks 11 bases and J lacks 8 bases; bases without a gene match: 13. From the germline V gene, CDR1 is MNHNS and CDR2 is SASEGT. Reading from cysteine to phenylalanine, the CDR3 counts 15 amino acids. Only the CDR3 DNA is retained, 45 bases long and in frame from the first base. In total, 666 healthy bone marrow donors made up the cohort. All cohort members were sampled while nominally healthy, although unrecorded immune exposures were likely present. The donor tested CMV seronegative and was one of the 352 seronegative cohort members. Each donor provided a peripheral blood sample, and peripheral blood mononuclear cells were used for TCR beta sequencing. Genomic DNA extraction from the blood cell samples was performed with the Qiagen DNeasy Blood Extraction Kit.

The origin of this receptor is a female donor in good health and CMV-seronegative. The material sequenced was PBMCs. In this chain, TRBV6-1 is recombined with TRBJ1-4, with TRBD1 matching 11 junction bases. CDR3 reads: CADSGGQGGGEKLFF. The nucleotides are TGTGCCGATTCAGGGGGACAGGGGGGAGGAGAAAAACTGTTTTTT.